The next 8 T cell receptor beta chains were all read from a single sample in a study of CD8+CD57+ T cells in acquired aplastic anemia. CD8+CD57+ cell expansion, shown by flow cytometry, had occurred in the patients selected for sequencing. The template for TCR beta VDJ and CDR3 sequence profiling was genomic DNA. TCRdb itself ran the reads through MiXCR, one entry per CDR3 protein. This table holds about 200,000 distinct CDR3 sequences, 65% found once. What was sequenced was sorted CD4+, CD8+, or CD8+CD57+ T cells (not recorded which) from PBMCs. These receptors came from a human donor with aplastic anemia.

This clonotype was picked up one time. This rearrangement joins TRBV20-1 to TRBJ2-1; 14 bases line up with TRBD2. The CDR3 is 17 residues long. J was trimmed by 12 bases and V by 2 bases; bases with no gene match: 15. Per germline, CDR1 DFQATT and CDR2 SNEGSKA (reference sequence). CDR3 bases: TGCAGTGCTAGATGGACTAGCGGGGGGACCAGCACAGATACGCAGTTCTTC. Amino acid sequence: CSARWTSGGTSTDTQFF.

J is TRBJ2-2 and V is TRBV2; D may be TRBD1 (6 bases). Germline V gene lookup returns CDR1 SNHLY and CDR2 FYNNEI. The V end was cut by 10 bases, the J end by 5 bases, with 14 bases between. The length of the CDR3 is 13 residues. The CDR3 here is CATSQGVTGELFF. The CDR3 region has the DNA TGTGCCACTTCACAGGGAGTGACCGGGGAGCTGTTTTTT.

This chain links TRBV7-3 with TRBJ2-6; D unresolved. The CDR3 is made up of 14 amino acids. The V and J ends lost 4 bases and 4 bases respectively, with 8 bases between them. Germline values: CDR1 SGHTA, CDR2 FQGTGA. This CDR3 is CASSSPGGANVLTF. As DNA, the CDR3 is TGTGCCAGCAGCTCCCCCGGGGGGGCCAACGTCCTGACTTTC.

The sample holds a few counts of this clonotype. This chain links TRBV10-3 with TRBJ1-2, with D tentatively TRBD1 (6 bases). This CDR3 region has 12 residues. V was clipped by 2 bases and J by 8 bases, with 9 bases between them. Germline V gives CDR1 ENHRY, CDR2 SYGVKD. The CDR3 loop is CAISETGFGYTF. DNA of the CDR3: TGTGCCATCAGTGAGACAGGGTTCGGCTACACCTTC.

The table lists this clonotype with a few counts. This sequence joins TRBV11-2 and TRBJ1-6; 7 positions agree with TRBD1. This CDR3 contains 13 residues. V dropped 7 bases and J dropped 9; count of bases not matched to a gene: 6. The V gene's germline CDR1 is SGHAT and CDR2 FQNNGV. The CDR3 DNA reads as TGTGCCAGCAAACAGGGGTTTGGTTCACCCCTCCACTTT. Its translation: CASKQGFGSPLHF.

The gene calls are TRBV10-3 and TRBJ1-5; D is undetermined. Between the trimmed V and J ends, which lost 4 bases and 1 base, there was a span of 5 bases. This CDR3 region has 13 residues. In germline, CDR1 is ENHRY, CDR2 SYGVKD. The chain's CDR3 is CAISGTSNQPQHF. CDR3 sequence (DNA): TGTGCCATCAGTGGGACGAGCAATCAGCCCCAGCATTTT.

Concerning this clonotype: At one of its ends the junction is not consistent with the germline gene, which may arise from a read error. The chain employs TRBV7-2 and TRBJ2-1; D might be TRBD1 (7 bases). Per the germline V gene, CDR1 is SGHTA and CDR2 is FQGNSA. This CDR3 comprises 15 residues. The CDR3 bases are TGCGCCAGCAGCCAAGATCAGGGGGGCGGGAATGAGCAGTTCTTC. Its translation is CASSQDQGGGNEQFF.

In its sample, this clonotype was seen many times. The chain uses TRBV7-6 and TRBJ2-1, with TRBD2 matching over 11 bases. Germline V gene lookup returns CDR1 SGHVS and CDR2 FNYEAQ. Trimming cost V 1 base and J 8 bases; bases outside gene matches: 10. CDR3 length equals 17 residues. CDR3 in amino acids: CASSLETSGAQRDEQFF. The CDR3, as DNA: TGTGCCAGCAGCTTAGAGACTAGCGGGGCTCAAAGGGATGAGCAGTTCTTC.